The rows below give T cell receptor beta chains drawn from one sample of a study of blood T cell repertoires in COVID-19. Sequencing was performed with immunoSEQ multiplex PCR; in TCRdb, only in-frame clones are kept and a portion is missing. Of about 200,000 clones detected, 87% appear once; the ten largest clones hold 2% to 2.5%. The sample consisted of PBMCs or T cells enriched from blood (not recorded which). The receptors shown here come from a woman in her thirties who had recovered from COVID-19. The CDR3 runs from the conserved cysteine through the conserved F or W. A D gene is named only where the DNA matches it firmly. The size field is filled for only some rows; it gives once, few, many or a size class.

D	V	J	size	CDR3	DNA
NA	TRBV21-1	TRBJ2-2	NA	CATQRGENTGELFF	TGTGCCACTCAGCGGGGTGAGAACACCGGGGAGCTGTTTTTT
TRBD2	TRBV9	TRBJ2-3	NA	CASSVEGTSGTDTQYF	TGTGCCAGCAGCGTAGAAGGGACTAGCGGCACAGATACGCAGTATTTT
NA	TRBV7-9	TRBJ2-3	many	CASSLAPEQNTDTQYF	TGTGCCAGCAGCTTAGCCCCCGAACAAAACACAGATACGCAGTATTTT
NA	TRBV16	TRBJ1-6	NA	CASSHTSDSPLHF	TGTGCCAGCAGCCATACCAGTGATTCACCCCTCCACTTT
TRBD1	TRBV7-2	TRBJ2-1	once	CASRQGASSSYNEQFF	TGTGCCAGCAGGCAGGGGGCCTCTAGCTCCTACAATGAGCAGTTCTTC
NA	TRBV7-8	TRBJ1-3	NA	CASSVYRGASGNTIYF	TGTGCCAGCAGCGTTTACCGGGGAGCCTCTGGAAACACCATATATTTT
NA	TRBV10-1	TRBJ2-7	NA	CASSFRPQGWAVPYEQYF	TGCGCCAGCAGTTTCCGTCCCCAAGGTTGGGCCGTCCCCTACGAGCAGTACTTC
NA	TRBV29-1	TRBJ1-1	once	CSVSAWGENTEAFF	TGCAGCGTGTCCGCGTGGGGAGAAAACACTGAAGCTTTCTTT
NA	TRBV11-2	TRBJ2-7	NA	CASSLTTTSPSYEQYF	TGTGCCAGCAGCTTAACGACTACCAGTCCCTCCTACGAGCAGTACTTC
NA	TRBV9	TRBJ2-3	NA	CASSFGQNTDTQYF	TGTGCCAGCAGCTTCGGACAGAACACAGATACGCAGTATTTT
NA	TRBV15	TRBJ1-2	NA	CATSREAVPYGYTF	TGTGCCACCAGCAGAGAAGCGGTACCCTATGGCTACACCTTC
NA	TRBV9	TRBJ2-7	NA	CASSPQDSPDEQYF	TGTGCCAGCAGCCCGCAGGACAGCCCAGACGAGCAGTACTTC
TRBD1	TRBV6-5	TRBJ1-2	NA	CASRRDSNYGYTF	TGTGCCAGCAGACGGGACAGCAACTATGGCTACACCTTC
TRBD1	TRBV9	TRBJ1-2	NA	CASSVEAGGDDGYTF	TGTGCCAGCAGCGTAGAGGCAGGGGGAGACGATGGCTACACCTTC
TRBD1	TRBV6-9	TRBJ2-4	NA	CASSRGPKNNIQYF	TGTGCCAGCAGCAGGGGGCCCAAAAACAACATTCAGTACTTC
NA	TRBV19	TRBJ2-5	NA	CASSIIGGGAQETQYF	TGTGCCAGTAGTATAATCGGGGGTGGGGCCCAAGAGACCCAGTACTTC
NA	TRBV18	TRBJ1-3	NA	CASSPWEPGVFSGNTIYF	TGTGCCAGCTCACCCTGGGAGCCGGGGGTTTTTTCTGGAAACACCATATATTTT
NA	TRBV7-2	TRBJ1-2	NA	CASSSSRGQVGYTF	TGTGCCAGCAGCTCTAGTCGGGGTCAGGTTGGCTACACCTTC
NA	TRBV2	TRBJ2-2	NA	CASSDRGRTGELFF	TGTGCCAGCAGTGATAGGGGTAGAACCGGGGAGCTGTTTTTT
NA	TRBV5-1	TRBJ1-1	NA	CASSLGPDTEAFF	TGCGCCAGCAGCTTGGGTCCGGACACTGAAGCTTTCTTT
NA	TRBV7-3	TRBJ1-2	NA	CASSARPGSHGYTF	TGTGCCAGCAGCGCCCGACCGGGGAGTCATGGCTACACCTTC
TRBD2	TRBV7-9	TRBJ2-7	NA	CASSTPSGGLSYEQYF	TGTGCCAGCAGCACCCCCAGCGGGGGCCTATCCTACGAGCAGTACTTC
NA	TRBV11-1	TRBJ1-2	NA	CASSLVTGGGYTF	TGTGCCAGCAGCTTAGTTACGGGAGGCGGCTACACCTTC
TRBD1	TRBV7-2	TRBJ1-2	NA	CASSLESGTVYGYTF	TGTGCCAGCAGTTTAGAATCCGGGACAGTCTATGGCTACACCTTC
TRBD1	TRBV9	TRBJ1-6	NA	CASSPSPGQGGSPLHF	TGTGCCAGCAGCCCGTCCCCCGGACAGGGTGGATCACCCCTCCACTTT
TRBD1	TRBV3-1/TRBV3-2	TRBJ2-6	once	CASKGTGSSGANVLTF	TGTGCCAGCAAGGGGACAGGGAGCTCTGGGGCCAACGTCCTGACTTTC
NA	TRBV15	TRBJ1-2	NA	CATSGYGDLSERGGYTF	TGTGCCACCAGCGGTTATGGGGACTTGTCTGAAAGGGGTGGCTACACCTTC
NA	TRBV18	TRBJ1-1	NA	CASSPPGGAKHTEAFF	TGTGCCAGCTCACCACCCGGTGGGGCTAAGCACACTGAAGCTTTCTTT
NA	TRBV12-5	TRBJ2-6	NA	CASVRAGSGANVLTF	TGTGCTAGTGTCAGGGCAGGCTCTGGGGCCAACGTCCTGACTTTC
NA	TRBV27	TRBJ1-2	NA	CASSPPITDGYTF	TGTGCCAGCAGTCCCCCGATTACGGATGGCTACACCTTC
NA	TRBV3-1/TRBV3-2	TRBJ2-3	NA	CASSSDRDTQYF	TGTGCCAGCAGCTCAGACAGAGATACGCAGTATTTT
TRBD2	TRBV20-1	TRBJ2-7	NA	CSASSRTSGSYEQYF	TGCAGTGCTAGTTCGCGGACTAGCGGTTCCTACGAGCAGTACTTC